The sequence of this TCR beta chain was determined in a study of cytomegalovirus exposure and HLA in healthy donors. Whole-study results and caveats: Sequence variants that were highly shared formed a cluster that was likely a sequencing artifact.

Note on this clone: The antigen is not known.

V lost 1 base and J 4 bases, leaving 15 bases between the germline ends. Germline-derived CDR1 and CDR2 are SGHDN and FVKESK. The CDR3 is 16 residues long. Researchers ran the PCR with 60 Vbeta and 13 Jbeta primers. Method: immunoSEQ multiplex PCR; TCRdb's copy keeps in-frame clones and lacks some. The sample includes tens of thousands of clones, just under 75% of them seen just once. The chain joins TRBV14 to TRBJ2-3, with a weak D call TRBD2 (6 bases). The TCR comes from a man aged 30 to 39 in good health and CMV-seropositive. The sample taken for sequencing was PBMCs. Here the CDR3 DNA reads TGTGCCAGCAGCCAAGCCCCGGGACTTCCCCCAGATACGCAGTATTTT. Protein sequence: CASSQAPGLPPDTQYF.